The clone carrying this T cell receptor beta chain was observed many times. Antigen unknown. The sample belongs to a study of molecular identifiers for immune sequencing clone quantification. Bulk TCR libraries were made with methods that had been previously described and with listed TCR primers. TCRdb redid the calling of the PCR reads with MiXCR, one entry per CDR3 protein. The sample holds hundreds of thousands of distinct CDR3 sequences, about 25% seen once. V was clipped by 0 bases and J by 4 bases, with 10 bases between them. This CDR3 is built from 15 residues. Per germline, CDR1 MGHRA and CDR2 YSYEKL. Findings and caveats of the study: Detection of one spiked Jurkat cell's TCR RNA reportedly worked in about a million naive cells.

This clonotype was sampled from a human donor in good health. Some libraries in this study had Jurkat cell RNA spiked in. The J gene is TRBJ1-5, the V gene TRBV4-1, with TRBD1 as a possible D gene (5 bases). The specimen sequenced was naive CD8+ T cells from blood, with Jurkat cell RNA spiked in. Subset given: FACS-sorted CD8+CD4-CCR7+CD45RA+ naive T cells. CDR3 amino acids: CASSQEGRENQPQHF. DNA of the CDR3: TGCGCCAGCAGCCAAGAGGGACGAGAAAATCAGCCCCAGCATTTT.